This T cell receptor (beta chain) appears in the sequencing data of a study of graft-versus-host responses after intestinal transplantation. For the study at large: Uniformly, recipients were administered anti-thymocyte globulin induction with subsequent tacrolimus and steroids for around 3 years. Findings of the study overall: Early after transplant, HvG declines were associated with peak levels of circulating GvH clones.

Sequencing used immunoSEQ multiplex PCR; TCRdb keeps in-frame clones, though not all of them. The sample records tens of thousands of clones, roughly 89% being singletons. This clone has just one count. Its antigen is not known. The CDR3 consists of 13 residues. Per germline, CDR1 MGHDK and CDR2 SYGVNS. Between the trimmed V and J ends, which lost 4 bases and 14 bases, there was a span of 15 bases. J is TRBJ1-6 and V is TRBV25-1; D is unclear. Sequencing used PBMCs, obtained around 43 weeks after intestinal transplant. The TCR originated in a human patient who received an intestinal transplant, so some T cells may come from the graft donor. Written as DNA, the CDR3 is TGTGCCAGCAGTGCCCACGGCCCCCTAGCCCTCCACTTT. It yields the protein CASSAHGPLALHF.